A selection of T cell receptor beta chains follows, all from one sample in a study of regulatory T cells in long-lasting Graves disease. TCRdb reanalysed the multiplex PCR reads using MiXCR and keeps one entry per CDR3 protein. There are 350,000 to 400,000 distinct CDR3 sequences in the sample; about 16% occur only once, and around a fifth lies in the top ten. The material was peripheral blood mononuclear cells (PBMCs), obtained at new diagnosis, from a patient treated with antithyroid drugs. The origin of the receptors is a female donor with Graves disease. Both conserved end residues are part of each CDR3. D genes are given only for firm matches. Expanded clones are given a class, and other clones once, few, many or no size at all.

TRBJ1-4 NA many TRBV7-9 CASSLDHEKLFF TGTGCCAGCAGCCTAGACCACGAAAAACTGTTTTTT
TRBJ2-1 NA many TRBV28 CASSFSINSYNEQFF TGTGCCAGCAGTTTCTCCATAAACTCCTACAATGAGCAGTTCTTC
TRBJ1-5 NA many TRBV3-1 CASSQASSGLQPQHF TGTGCCAGCAGCCAAGCGTCTTCCGGGCTTCAGCCCCAGCATTTT
TRBJ1-2 NA once TRBV11-3 CASSLVQGVGYGYTF TGTGCCAGCAGCTTAGTACAGGGAGTAGGCTATGGCTACACCTTC
TRBJ1-6 NA many TRBV7-2 CASSLDRFSNSPLHF TGTGCCAGCAGCTTAGATCGGTTTTCGAATTCACCCCTCCACTTT
TRBJ1-1 TRBD1 NA TRBV19 CASSPPKYRQGRTEAFF TGTGCCAGTAGTCCTCCCAAATATAGACAGGGGAGGACTGAAGCTTTCTTT
TRBJ2-5 TRBD1 many TRBV20-1 CSARSTGGQETQYF TGCAGTGCTCGATCGACAGGGGGCCAAGAGACCCAGTACTTC
TRBJ2-7 TRBD2 many TRBV7-9 CASSPGRGSYEQYF TGTGCCAGCAGCCCTGGGAGGGGATCCTACGAGCAGTACTTC
TRBJ1-4 NA NA TRBV28 CASSLFQGTREKLFF TGTGCCAGCAGTTTATTTCAGGGGACAAGGGAAAAACTGTTTTTT
TRBJ1-1 NA few TRBV29-1 CSVGSNEAFF TGCAGCGTTGGATCAAATGAAGCTTTCTTT
TRBJ2-3 NA few TRBV27 CASSRGPPGDTQYF TGTGCCAGCAGTCGTGGACCTCCGGGAGATACGCAGTATTTT
TRBJ2-7 NA many TRBV12-3/TRBV12-4 CASSFDSLSYEQYF TGTGCCAGCAGTTTTGACAGTCTCTCCTACGAGCAGTACTTC
TRBJ2-5 TRBD1 many TRBV24-1 CATSDLSRGLETQYF TGTGCCACCAGTGATTTAAGCAGGGGGTTAGAGACCCAGTACTTC
TRBJ2-4 TRBD1 NA TRBV12-3/TRBV12-4 CASSSRGGQGAKNIQYF TGTGCCAGCAGTTCCAGAGGGGGACAGGGAGCCAAAAACATTCAGTACTTC
TRBJ1-1 NA many TRBV20-1 CSASSGRGKIEAFF TGCAGTGCTAGTTCAGGGAGGGGTAAAATTGAAGCTTTCTTT
TRBJ2-7 NA few TRBV12-3/TRBV12-4 CASRSDLTLLREQYF TGTGCCAGCAGGTCTGATTTGACGCTCCTCCGCGAGCAGTACTTC
TRBJ2-1 NA many TRBV24-1 CATSDPHSSYNEQFF TGTGCCACCAGTGATCCCCATAGCTCCTACAATGAGCAGTTCTTC
TRBJ2-7 NA NA TRBV4-3 CASSQAPTGAYEQYF TGCGCCAGCAGCCAAGCCCCAACGGGGGCCTACGAGCAGTACTTC
TRBJ2-3 TRBD2 NA TRBV11-2 CASSFLAGDTDTQYF TGTGCCAGCAGCTTTCTAGCGGGGGACACAGATACGCAGTATTTT
TRBJ2-5 TRBD2 once TRBV29-1 CSVEDLGLAGGLETQYF TGCAGCGTTGAAGATCTGGGGCTAGCGGGAGGCCTAGAGACCCAGTACTTC
TRBJ2-3 NA NA TRBV7-2 CASSTLGVSGTDTQYF TGTGCCAGCAGCACCCTGGGAGTGAGCGGCACAGATACGCAGTATTTT
TRBJ2-1 NA many TRBV28 CASSQGRVGMNEQFF TGTGCCAGCAGTCAGGGTAGGGTTGGGATGAATGAGCAGTTCTTC
TRBJ1-1 NA many TRBV5-5 CASSRPAGTSITEAFF TGTGCCAGCAGCCGACCGGCCGGGACCTCAATAACTGAAGCTTTCTTT
TRBJ1-5 TRBD1 few TRBV10-2 CATSGQNNQPQHF TGCGCCACTTCGGGACAGAACAATCAGCCCCAGCATTTT
TRBJ2-2 NA many TRBV28 CASSLFGANTGELFF TGTGCCAGCAGTTTATTTGGTGCGAACACCGGGGAGCTGTTTTTT